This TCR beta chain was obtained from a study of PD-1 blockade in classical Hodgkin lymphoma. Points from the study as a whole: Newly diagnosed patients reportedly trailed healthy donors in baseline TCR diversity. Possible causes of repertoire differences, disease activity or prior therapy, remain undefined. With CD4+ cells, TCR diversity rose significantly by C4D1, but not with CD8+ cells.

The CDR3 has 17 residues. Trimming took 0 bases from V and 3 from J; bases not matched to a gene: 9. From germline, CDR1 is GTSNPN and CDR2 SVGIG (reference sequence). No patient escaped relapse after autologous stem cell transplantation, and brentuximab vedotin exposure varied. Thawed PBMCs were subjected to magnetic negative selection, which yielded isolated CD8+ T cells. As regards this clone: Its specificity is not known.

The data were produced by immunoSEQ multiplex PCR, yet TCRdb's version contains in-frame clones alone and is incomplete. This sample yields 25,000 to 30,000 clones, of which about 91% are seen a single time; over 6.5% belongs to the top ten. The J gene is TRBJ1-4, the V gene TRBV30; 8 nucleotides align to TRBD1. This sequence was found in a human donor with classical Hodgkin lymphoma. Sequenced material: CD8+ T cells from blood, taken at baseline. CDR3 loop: CAWSVGQGSVPNEKLFF. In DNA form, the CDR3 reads TGTGCCTGGAGTGTAGGACAGGGCTCTGTACCTAATGAAAAACTGTTTTTT. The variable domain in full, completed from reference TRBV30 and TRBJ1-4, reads SQTIHQWPATLVQPVGSPLSLECTVEGTSNPNLYWYRQAAGRGLQLLFYSVGIGQISSEVPQNLSASRPQDRQFILSSKKLLLSDSGFYLCAWSVGQGSVPNEKLFFGSGTQLSVL.